This T cell receptor (beta chain) was profiled in a study of Tregs in tolerant kidney transplant recipients. CD4+CD25+CD127- Tregs, CD4+CD25- non-Tregs, CD4 and CD8 cells were sorted. The assay was immunoSEQ multiplex PCR, and TCRdb's table has in-frame clones only and misses some. Of about 83,000 clones listed, 98% are singletons. Sequencing used CD4+ T cells from blood, obtained before the transplant. The TCR sequence derives from a human donor who received a combined kidney and bone marrow transplant.

The CDR3: CASSYWTASSYNEQFF. CDR3 DNA sequence: TGTGCCAGCAGCTATTGGACAGCGAGCTCCTACAATGAGCAGTTCTTC. The chain employs TRBV14 and TRBJ2-1, with D possibly matching TRBD1 (6 bases). The CDR3 runs 16 residues. With 5 bases removed from V and 0 bases from J, the gap between germline ends came to 14 bases. CDR1 is SGHDN, CDR2 FVKESK, per germline.